The 14 T cell receptor beta chains below come from one sample, sequenced in a study of T cell responses to AZD1222 COVID-19 vaccine. This table comes from immunoSEQ multiplex PCR, and its TCRdb copy is limited to in-frame clones, with some not included. The data contain 110,000 or so clones, approximately 90% of them singletons. The sample was peripheral blood, taken 28 days after the second AZD1222 dose. These TCRs come from an adult who received the AZD1222 COVID-19 vaccine.

V gene TRBV5-1 combines with J gene TRBJ2-1; TRBD2 matches at 13 bases. The CDR3 totals 17 residues. The junction had 4 bases not matched to a gene; V was cut back by 4 bases and J by 0 bases. The germline gives CDR1 SGHRS, CDR2 YFSETQ. The CDR3 here is CASSGTSGDISYNEQFF. In nucleotides, the CDR3 is TGCGCCAGCAGCGGGACTAGCGGGGATATCTCCTACAATGAGCAGTTCTTC.

V gene TRBV7-2 combines with J gene TRBJ2-7; possible D gene TRBD2, 6 bases. The CDR3 runs 15 residues. The germline V gene has CDR1 SGHTA and CDR2 FQGNSA. V was pared by 2 bases and J by 3 bases, with 14 bases between. As DNA, the CDR3 is TGTGCCAGCAGCTTATATAATACGGGGGACTACGAGCAGTACTTC. Its protein product is CASSLYNTGDYEQYF.

The chain has TRBV6-2 or TRBV6-3 and TRBJ2-5, with TRBD2 identical over 10 bases. The CDR3 is 17 residues long. J lost 5 bases, V lost 4 bases, and 13 bases had no gene match. Germline V gives CDR1 MNHEY, CDR2 SVGEGT. The CDR3 spells CASSSVQLAGSLETQYF. Written as DNA, the CDR3 is TGTGCCAGCAGTTCAGTACAACTAGCGGGGTCTTTGGAGACCCAGTACTTC.

The chain carries TRBV2 and TRBJ2-5, with TRBD2 as a possible D gene (6 bases). CDR1 SNHLY and CDR2 FYNNEI come from the germline V gene. This CDR3 region has 14 residues. V gave up 0 bases and J gave up 6 bases, with 11 bases separating them. DNA of the CDR3: TGTGCCAGCAGTGAAGCCTCGGAGGGACAGACCCAGTACTTC. Amino acids: CASSEASEGQTQYF.

This chain connects TRBV11-1 to TRBJ2-7; TRBD1 matches 9 bases. The CDR3 totals 14 residues. V gave up 5 bases and J gave up 5 bases; unmatched junction bases: 7. Germline CDR1 reads SGHAT; CDR2 reads FQDESV (reference sequence). The CDR3 DNA follows: TGTGCCAGCAGCCCCCTCGGGACAGGGAACGAGCAGTACTTC. Translating it yields CASSPLGTGNEQYF.

The chain employs TRBV28 and TRBJ1-1; D might be TRBD1 (5 bases). Germline V gene sequence: CDR1 MDHEN, CDR2 SYDVKM. V lost 2 bases to trimming and J lost 5 bases, with 15 bases between them. This CDR3 spans 15 amino acids. In DNA, the CDR3 is TGTGCCAGCAGTTTACTGCGGGCCGGGGGGACTGAAGCTTTCTTT. This translates into CASSLLRAGGTEAFF.

The genes are TRBV7-3 and TRBJ1-2, with D maybe TRBD1 (5 bases). The CDR3 totals 15 residues. Trimming removed 8 bases at V and 3 bases at J, with 19 bases between. CDR1 and CDR2 from the germline V gene are SGHTA and FQGTGA. In nucleotides, the CDR3 is TGTGCCAGCCGGGAGGGACCCTATGGGGACTATGGCTACACCTTC. Translated: CASREGPYGDYGYTF.

The rearrangement uses TRBV12-5 and TRBJ1-5; D is undetermined. In germline, CDR1 is LGHNT, CDR2 FRNRAP. The CDR3 is made up of 17 amino acids. V lost 0 bases, J lost 0 bases, and 12 bases lay in between. Here the CDR3 DNA reads TGTGCTAGTGGTTTGGTACTGGGCCCCGATAGCAATCAGCCCCAGCATTTT. Residues: CASGLVLGPDSNQPQHF.

J is TRBJ2-1 and V is TRBV5-1; TRBD2 matches 10 bases. Trimming cost V 2 bases and J 8 bases; bases outside gene matches: 7. From germline, CDR1 is SGHRS and CDR2 YFSETQ. The CDR3 is made up of 15 amino acids. The CDR3 region is CASSFGLAGVDEQFF. CDR3 nucleotides: TGCGCCAGCAGCTTTGGTCTAGCGGGGGTCGATGAGCAGTTCTTC.

The chain employs TRBV3-1 (or the pseudogene TRBV3-2) and TRBJ2-7; 9 nucleotides align to TRBD2. The CDR3 loop spans 15 amino acids. J lost 3 bases, V lost 1 base, and 4 bases had no gene match. CDR1 and CDR2 (germline): LGHDT, YNNKEL (reference sequence). The CDR3 DNA reads TGTGCCAGCAGCCAAGGAGAGACTAGCGGCTACGAGCAGTACTTC. Translating gives CASSQGETSGYEQYF.

This chain uses TRBV7-9 with TRBJ2-1; 8 bases are a match to TRBD2. The V gene's germline CDR1 is SEHNR and CDR2 FQNEAQ (reference sequence). The length of the CDR3 is 15 residues. V lost 3 bases, J lost 8 bases, and 9 bases stayed unmatched. The CDR3 sequence: CASSFGGAVADEQFF. The CDR3 region has the DNA TGTGCCAGCAGCTTCGGGGGGGCCGTTGCCGATGAGCAGTTCTTC.

The chain has TRBV2 and TRBJ2-7; D gene uncertain. Per the germline V gene, CDR1 is SNHLY and CDR2 is FYNNEI. Trimming stripped 6 bases from V and 4 bases from J, with 7 bases between. There are 11 residues in the CDR3. The CDR3 bases are TGTGCCAGCAGCGACTCTTACGAGCAGTACTTC. Protein: CASSDSYEQYF.

This clone was seen a single time. The V gene is TRBV15, the J gene TRBJ2-3, with 8 positions matching TRBD2. Germline V gene sequence: CDR1 LNHNV, CDR2 YYDKDF (reference sequence). V dropped 3 bases and J dropped 5; count of bases not matched to a gene: 7. The CDR3 runs to 15 residues. The CDR3 here is CATSSQRGMGDTQYF. CDR3 coding DNA: TGTGCCACCAGCAGTCAGCGGGGGATGGGAGATACGCAGTATTTT.

A word on this clone: The same CDR3 can be traced to other DNA sequences in this sample. V and J are TRBV6-2 or TRBV6-3 and TRBJ2-7; 8 bases match TRBD1. The CDR3 loop spans 13 amino acids. The V gene's germline CDR1 is MNHEY and CDR2 SVGEGT. J lost 2 bases, V lost 5 bases, and 2 bases had no gene match. The CDR3 sequence: CASSRDRTYEQYF. CDR3 nucleotide sequence: TGTGCCAGCAGTCGGGACAGGACCTACGAGCAGTACTTC.